This entry lists 24 T cell receptor beta chains sequenced from one sample in a study of post-analysis software for immune sequencing data. Overall study results and limits: About five TRBV segments, including TRBV5-6, TRBV5-1 and TRBV20-1, were more frequent in patients than controls.

Libraries were made from TCR beta cDNA, and they carried unique molecular identifiers. TCRdb re-analysed the PCR reads in MiXCR, keeping a single row per CDR3 protein. The table lists roughly 540,000 distinct CDR3 sequences, approximately 31% of them singletons. Their specific antigens are unknown. Sequencing was performed on blood. The receptors shown here come from a girl between 2 and 17 years old with multiple sclerosis.

To note about this clonotype: One end of the junction is discordant with germline, which a read error may explain. The gene calls are TRBV5-6 and TRBJ1-5; D is unresolved. This CDR3 is built from 16 residues. From germline, CDR1 is SGHDT and CDR2 YYEEEE. This CDR3 reads CASSSVSSRGNQPQHF. The CDR3 DNA sequence: TGTGCCAGCAGCTCAGTATCCTCACGTGGCAATCAGCCCCAACATTTT.

This clonotype was recorded a few times. V and J are TRBV12-3 or TRBV12-4 and TRBJ1-2; tentative D call: TRBD1 (5 bases). This CDR3 has 13 residues. V was cut by 1 base and J by 8 bases, with 11 bases left in between. The CDR3 protein is CASSLESGWGYTF. As DNA, the CDR3 is TGTGCCAGCAGTTTAGAGTCAGGGTGGGGCTACACCTTC.

The gene calls are TRBV5-6 and TRBJ2-5, with D maybe TRBD2 (6 bases). The V end was cut by 4 bases, the J end by 5 bases, with 12 bases between. CDR1 SGHDT and CDR2 YYEEEE come from the germline V gene. The CDR3 is 13 residues long. The CDR3: CASSTGGRETQYF. DNA of the CDR3: TGTGCCAGCAGCACCGGGGGTCGGGAGACCCAGTACTTC.

The chain couples TRBV20-1 to TRBJ1-6, with 7 positions matching TRBD1. Trimming cost V 6 bases and J 0 bases; bases outside gene matches: 8. Germline V gives CDR1 DFQATT, CDR2 SNEGSKA (reference sequence). This CDR3 spans 16 amino acids. CDR3 in DNA: TGCAGTGCGACGGACAGGTCGAGCTCCTATAATTCACCCCTCCACTTT. This codes for CSATDRSSSYNSPLHF.

This sequence joins TRBV9 and TRBJ2-1, with D possibly being TRBD2 (5 bases). The CDR3 totals 15 residues. V was trimmed by 5 bases and J by 6 bases, leaving 18 bases between them. Germline V gene lookup returns CDR1 SGDLS and CDR2 YYNGEE. DNA for the CDR3: TGTGCCAGCAGTTCAGACGGACTTTGGGGCAATGAGCAGTTCTTC. As protein: CASSSDGLWGNEQFF.

On this clonotype itself: A junction boundary mismatches the germline segment, possibly from a read error. CDR3 region: CSAGDLGGSDTQYF. In DNA, the CDR3 is TGCAGTGCTGGAGATTTAGGCGGGTCGGATACGCAGTATTTT. V is TRBV20-1 and J is TRBJ2-3, with D possibly being TRBD2 (5 bases). The germline gives CDR1 DFQATT, CDR2 SNEGSKA (reference sequence). The CDR3 runs to 14 residues.

The rearrangement joins TRBV29-1 to TRBJ2-1; D might be TRBD1 or TRBD2, each matching 5 bases. This CDR3 spans 14 amino acids. Germline assignment: CDR1 SQVTM and CDR2 ANQGSEA. Trimming shortened V by 0 bases and J by 8 bases, and 14 bases separated the two germline ends. The CDR3 sequence is CSVEEGELIYEQFF. For the CDR3, the DNA is TGCAGCGTTGAAGAGGGGGAGTTAATTTATGAGCAGTTCTTC.

The table lists this clonotype with a few counts. The chain couples TRBV12-3 or TRBV12-4 to TRBJ1-5; weak D call: TRBD1 (5 bases). Trimming took 11 bases from V and 2 from J, leaving 10 bases between them. This CDR3 has 12 residues. CDR3 DNA: TGTGCCGTGGGGCCGGGCAATCAGCCCCAGCATTTT. It is translated as CAVGPGNQPQHF.

This clonotype was seen only a few times. The chain carries TRBV29-1 and TRBJ2-5; a weak D match, TRBD2 (5 bases). The CDR3 spans 12 residues. V lost 4 bases and J 3 bases, leaving 9 bases between the germline ends. The germline V gene encodes CDR1 SQVTM and CDR2 ANQGSEA. The CDR3 nucleotides read TGCAGCGTTGCGGACTTCGAAGAGACCCAGTACTTC. Its protein product is CSVADFEETQYF.

V usage is TRBV5-6 and J usage is TRBJ2-1; 11 nucleotides agree with TRBD2. V dropped 0 bases and J dropped 4; count of bases not matched to a gene: 3. The CDR3 extends over 16 amino acids. CDR1 is SGHDT and CDR2 is YYEEEE in the germline V gene. The CDR3 spells CASSLASSGGYNEQFF. The CDR3 DNA reads as TGTGCCAGCAGCTTGGCTTCTAGCGGGGGGTACAATGAGCAGTTCTTC.

In the case of this clonotype: The conserved phenylalanine or tryptophan normally closing the CDR3 is absent here, so this likely arose from a read error. The V and J genes are TRBV10-2 and TRBJ2-3, with 9 positions matching TRBD2. Germline V gene sequence: CDR1 WSHSY, CDR2 SAAADI. The CDR3 runs to 16 residues. The J segment lost 2 bases and the V segment lost 4 bases, leaving 7 bases of the junction unmatched. Here the CDR3 reads CASSASGALITDTQYS. The CDR3 DNA reads as TGCGCCAGCAGTGCTAGCGGGGCGTTAATCACAGATACGCAGTATTCT.

The rearrangement uses TRBV5-1 and TRBJ2-7, with D perhaps TRBD1 (5 bases). The V gene lost 4 bases and the J gene lost 5 bases, with 10 bases spanning the gap. From germline, CDR1 is SGHRS and CDR2 YFSETQ. This CDR3 comprises 12 residues. The CDR3 spells CASSPTDNEQYF. The CDR3 DNA reads TGCGCCAGCAGCCCGACAGACAACGAGCAGTACTTC.

This clonotype was seen more than once but under ten times. This chain links TRBV9 with TRBJ2-1; 10 nucleotides match TRBD2. The CDR3 covers 15 residues. Germline loops: CDR1 SGDLS, CDR2 YYNGEE. Trimming removed 2 bases from V and 8 bases from J; junction bases left unmatched: 7. The DNA for the CDR3 is TGTGCCAGCAGCGTGGACCTAGCGGGGGTTGATGAGCAGTTCTTC. Translation gives CASSVDLAGVDEQFF.

The gene calls are TRBV20-1 and TRBJ2-5; perhaps TRBD1 as D (5 bases). This CDR3 region has 13 residues. Germline V gives CDR1 DFQATT, CDR2 SNEGSKA (reference sequence). V was pared by 5 bases and J by 2 bases, with 12 bases between. CDR3 amino acids: CSASGHIQETQYF. CDR3 in DNA: TGCAGTGCTTCCGGACATATTCAAGAGACCCAGTACTTC.

CDR3 sequence: CASSLASSEQYF. CDR3 bases: TGCGCCAGCAGCTTAGCTAGTTCCGAGCAGTACTTC. J is TRBJ2-7 and V is TRBV5-1; D remains ambiguous. V was shortened by 2 bases and J by 6 bases, with 9 bases between the two germline ends. This CDR3 is 12 amino acids long. CDR1 is SGHRS, CDR2 YFSETQ, per germline.

The V gene is TRBV5-1, the J gene TRBJ2-3; D ambiguous. Germline CDR1 reads SGHRS; CDR2 reads YFSETQ. This CDR3 contains 15 residues. V was shortened by 1 base and J by 2 bases, with 11 bases between the two germline ends. CDR3 nucleotide sequence: TGCGCCAGCAGCTTGTATGAAACCGCCACAGATACGCAGTATTTT. The encoded protein is CASSLYETATDTQYF.

The V gene is TRBV4-1, the J gene TRBJ2-1; D is possibly TRBD2 (5 bases). Germline-derived CDR1 and CDR2 are MGHRA and YSYEKL. The CDR3 runs 12 residues. V was pared by 2 bases and J by 10 bases, with 9 bases between. This CDR3 is CASSQYRGEQFF. As DNA, the CDR3 is TGCGCCAGCAGCCAATATCGAGGGGAGCAGTTCTTC.

V usage is TRBV15 and J usage is TRBJ1-5, with D maybe TRBD1 (5 bases). The CDR3 totals 13 residues. Deletions cut 5 bases from V and 5 bases from J, with 10 bases between. Germline V CDR1 and CDR2: LNHNV, YYDKDF (reference sequence). The chain's CDR3 is CATSGWGHQPQHF. The CDR3 nucleotides read TGTGCCACCAGCGGTTGGGGCCATCAGCCCCAGCATTTT.

This chain links TRBV3-1 with TRBJ2-5, with TRBD2 identical over 8 bases. V trimming: 4 bases; J trimming: 2 bases; junction bases outside the gene matches: 6. This CDR3 is built from 15 residues. Germline V lookup: CDR1 LGHDT, CDR2 YNNKEL (reference sequence). For the CDR3, the DNA is TGTGCCAGCAGCCTTCGCGGGGGGTCTCAAGAGACCCAGTACTTC. Translating gives CASSLRGGSQETQYF.

The chain recombines TRBV5-1 with TRBJ1-6; the D gene is possibly TRBD1 (5 bases). The length of the CDR3 is 14 residues. The V and J ends lost 2 bases and 7 bases respectively, with 10 bases between them. Germline CDR1 and CDR2: SGHRS and YFSETQ. CDR3: CASSFGAQNSPLHF. In DNA, the CDR3 is TGCGCCAGCAGCTTTGGGGCACAGAATTCACCCCTCCACTTT. The full variable domain, completed using reference TRBV5-1 and TRBJ1-6, is KAGVTQTPRYLIKTRGQQVTLSCSPISGHRSVSWYQQTPGQGLQFLFEYFSETQRNKGNFPGRFSGRQFSNSRSEMNVSTLELGDSALYLCASSFGAQNSPLHFGNGTRLTVT.

This clonotype has just one count. An end of the junction differs from the germline gene, which may be a read error. This chain joins TRBV6-5 and TRBJ1-2; TRBD1 might be the D (5 bases). The germline gives CDR1 MNHEY, CDR2 SVGAGI. There are 11 residues in the CDR3. The CDR3 region is CASRTRGRKAF. For the CDR3, the DNA is TGTGCCAGCAGAACAAGGGGAAGAAAAGCCTTC.

There are many counts of this clonotype. This chain connects TRBV9 to TRBJ1-1; D is unresolved. CDR1 SGDLS and CDR2 YYNGEE come from the germline V gene. V lost 0 bases to trimming and J lost 5 bases, with 14 bases between them. The CDR3 has 15 residues. CDR3 protein: CASSVARTIKTEAFF. The CDR3 bases are TGTGCCAGCAGCGTAGCTAGGACGATTAAGACTGAAGCTTTCTTT. Using reference TRBV9 and TRBJ1-1 for the parts outside the CDR3, the full variable domain is DSGVTQTPKHLITATGQRVTLRCSPRSGDLSVYWYQQSLDQGLQFLIQYYNGEERAKGNILERFSAQQFPDLHSELNLSSLELGDSALYFCASSVARTIKTEAFFGQGTRLTVV.

The V call is TRBV6-8, the J call TRBJ2-7, with D unclear. Between the trimmed V and J ends, which lost 0 bases and 2 bases, there was a span of 14 bases. Germline-derived CDR1 and CDR2 are MNHGY and SAAAGT. This CDR3 spans 16 amino acids. CDR3 DNA sequence: TGTGCCAGCAGTTACTCGGGAAATTTAGAGCCCTACGAGCAGTACTTC. Translated: CASSYSGNLEPYEQYF.

Ten or more counts support this clonotype. This sequence joins TRBV27 and TRBJ2-3; D unresolved. The ends were cut back, 2 bases at V and 2 bases at J, with 11 bases in the middle. The CDR3 totals 15 residues. Germline-derived CDR1 and CDR2 are MNHEY and SMNVEV (reference sequence). The CDR3 reads CASSLLSLTTDTQYF. CDR3 nucleotide sequence: TGTGCCAGCAGTTTACTGAGTCTCACCACAGATACGCAGTATTTT.